This TCR beta chain appears in the sequencing data of a study of T cell responses to AZD1222 COVID-19 vaccine. Findings and caveats of the study: All repertoire sampling was performed exclusively after the peak T cell response. Donors in the cohort were predominantly white British and more often female, and clonal diversity was possibly underestimated. Researchers report vaccine-associated CD4 TCRs spanning spike, with dominance at 160-218 and 743-854. Among those given AZD1222, only six or seven were seropositive at baseline.

This CDR3 is 16 amino acids long. In germline, CDR1 is ENHRY, CDR2 SYGVKD. J lost 4 bases, V lost 3 bases, and 8 bases had no gene match. Worth noting for this clone: The target antigen is unknown.

Sequenced by immunoSEQ multiplex PCR; TCRdb stores in-frame clones only, minus some. Of 90,000 to 110,000 clones listed, around 90% are singletons. This TCR came from an adult in good health. This specimen consisted of peripheral blood, obtained on day 0 of AZD1222 vaccination. The rearrangement joins TRBV10-3 to TRBJ1-2, with 10 bases identical to TRBD1. CDR3 bases: TGTGCCATCAGTGACTCCGGACAGGGGGGGACCTATGGCTACACCTTC. It is translated as CAISDSGQGGTYGYTF.